This record looks at one T cell receptor beta chain sequence and its context. Its antigen is not identified. The data were taken from a study of T cell responses to AZD1222 COVID-19 vaccine. Findings and limits, study-wide: Unmutated variant regions are reportedly targeted by nearly half of spike-specific TCRs. The sample set comprised mostly white British donors with more females, and clonal diversity was possibly underestimated. It was only after the peak T cell response that any repertoires were sampled.

The assay was immunoSEQ multiplex PCR, and TCRdb's table has in-frame clones only and misses some. The data show 150,000 to 200,000 clones, around 90% seen once. V lost 3 bases and J lost 4; bases outside the gene matches: 6. Germline CDR1 and CDR2: LGHNA and YNFKEQ. The length of the CDR3 is 16 residues. The input for sequencing was peripheral blood, taken on day 0 of MenACWY control vaccination. The receptor was isolated from an adult in good health. V is TRBV4-2 and J is TRBJ2-2, with 9 positions matching TRBD2. CDR3 coding DNA: TGTGCCAGCAGCCAGATAGCGGGAGATGTCACCGGGGAGCTGTTTTTT. Its translation is CASSQIAGDVTGELFF.